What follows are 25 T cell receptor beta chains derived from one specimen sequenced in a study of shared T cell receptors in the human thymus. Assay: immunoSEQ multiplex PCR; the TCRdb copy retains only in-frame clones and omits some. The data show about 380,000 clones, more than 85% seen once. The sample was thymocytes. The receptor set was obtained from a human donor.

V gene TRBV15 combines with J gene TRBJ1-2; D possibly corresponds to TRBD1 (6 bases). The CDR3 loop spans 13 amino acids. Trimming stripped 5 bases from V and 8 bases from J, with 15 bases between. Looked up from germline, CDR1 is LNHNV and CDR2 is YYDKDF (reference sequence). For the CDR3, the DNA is TGTGCCACCAGCTCCGAGAGGGGGGTCGGCTACACCTTC. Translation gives CATSSERGVGYTF.

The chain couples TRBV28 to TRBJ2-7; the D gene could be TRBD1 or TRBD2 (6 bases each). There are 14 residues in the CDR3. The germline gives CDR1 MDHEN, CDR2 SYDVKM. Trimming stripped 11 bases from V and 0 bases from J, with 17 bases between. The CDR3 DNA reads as TGTGCCTCGTTAGGGGGGCCGAGCTCCTACGAGCAGTACTTC. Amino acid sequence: CASLGGPSSYEQYF.

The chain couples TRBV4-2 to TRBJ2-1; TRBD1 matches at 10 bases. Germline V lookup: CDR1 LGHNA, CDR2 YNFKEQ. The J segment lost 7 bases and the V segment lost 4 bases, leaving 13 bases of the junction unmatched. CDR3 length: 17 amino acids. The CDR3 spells CASSPRSRTGGKNEQFF. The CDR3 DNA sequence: TGTGCCAGCAGCCCCCGCTCGCGGACAGGGGGAAAGAATGAGCAGTTCTTC.

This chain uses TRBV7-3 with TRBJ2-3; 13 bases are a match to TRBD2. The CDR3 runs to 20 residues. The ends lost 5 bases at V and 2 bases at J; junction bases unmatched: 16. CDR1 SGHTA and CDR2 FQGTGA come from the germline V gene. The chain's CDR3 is CASSSTSPGLAGFNTDTQYF. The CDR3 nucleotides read TGTGCCAGCAGCAGCACGTCCCCGGGACTAGCGGGATTTAACACAGATACGCAGTATTTT.

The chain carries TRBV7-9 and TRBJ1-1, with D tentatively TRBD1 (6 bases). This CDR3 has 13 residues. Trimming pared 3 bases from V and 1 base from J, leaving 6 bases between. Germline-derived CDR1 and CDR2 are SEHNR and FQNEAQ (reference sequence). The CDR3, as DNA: TGTGCCAGCAGCTTGGGACAGAACACTGAAGCTTTCTTT. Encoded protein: CASSLGQNTEAFF.

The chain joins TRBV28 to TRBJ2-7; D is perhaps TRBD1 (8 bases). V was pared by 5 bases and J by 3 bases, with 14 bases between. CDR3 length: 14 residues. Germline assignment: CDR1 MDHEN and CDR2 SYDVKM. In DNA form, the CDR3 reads TGTGCCAGCAGTCTAACAGGGGGGGTCTACGAGCAGTACTTC. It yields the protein CASSLTGGVYEQYF.

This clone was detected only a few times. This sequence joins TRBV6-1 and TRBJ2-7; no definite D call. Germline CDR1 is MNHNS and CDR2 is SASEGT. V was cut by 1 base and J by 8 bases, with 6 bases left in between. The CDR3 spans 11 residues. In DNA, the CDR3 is TGTGCCAGCAGTGAAGTAGGGAAGCAGTACTTC. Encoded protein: CASSEVGKQYF.

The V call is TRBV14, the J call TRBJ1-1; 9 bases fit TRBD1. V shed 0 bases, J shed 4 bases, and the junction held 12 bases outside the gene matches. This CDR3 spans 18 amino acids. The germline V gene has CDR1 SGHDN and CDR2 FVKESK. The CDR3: CASSQDWGQGSLGTEAFF. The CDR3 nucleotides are TGTGCCAGCAGCCAAGATTGGGGACAGGGCTCCCTGGGCACTGAAGCTTTCTTT.

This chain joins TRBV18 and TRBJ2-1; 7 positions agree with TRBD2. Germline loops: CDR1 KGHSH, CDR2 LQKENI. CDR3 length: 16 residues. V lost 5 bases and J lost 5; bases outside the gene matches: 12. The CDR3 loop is CASSSYSGGTHNEQFF. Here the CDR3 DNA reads TGTGCCAGCTCATCCTACTCGGGAGGAACCCACAATGAGCAGTTCTTC.

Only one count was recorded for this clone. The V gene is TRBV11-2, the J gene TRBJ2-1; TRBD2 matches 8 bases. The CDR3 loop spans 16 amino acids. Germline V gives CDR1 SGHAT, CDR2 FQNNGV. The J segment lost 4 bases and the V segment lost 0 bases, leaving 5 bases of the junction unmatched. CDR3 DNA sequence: TGTGCCAGCAGCTTAGAATGGGCTAGCGGGTACAATGAGCAGTTCTTC. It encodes CASSLEWASGYNEQFF.

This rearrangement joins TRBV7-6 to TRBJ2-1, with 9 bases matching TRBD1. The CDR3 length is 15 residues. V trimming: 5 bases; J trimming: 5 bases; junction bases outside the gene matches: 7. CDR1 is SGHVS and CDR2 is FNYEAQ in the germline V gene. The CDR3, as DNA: TGTGCCAGCAGCCAACAGGGGGCAGGGGACAATGAGCAGTTCTTC. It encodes CASSQQGAGDNEQFF.

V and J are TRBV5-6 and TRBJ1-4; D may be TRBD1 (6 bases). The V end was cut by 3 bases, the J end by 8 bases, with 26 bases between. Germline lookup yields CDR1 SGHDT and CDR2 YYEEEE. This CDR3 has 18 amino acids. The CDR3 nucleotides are TGTGCCAGCAGCTCCTATCCGGAACAGGGCCATATCCCGGAAAAACTGTTTTTT. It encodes CASSSYPEQGHIPEKLFF.

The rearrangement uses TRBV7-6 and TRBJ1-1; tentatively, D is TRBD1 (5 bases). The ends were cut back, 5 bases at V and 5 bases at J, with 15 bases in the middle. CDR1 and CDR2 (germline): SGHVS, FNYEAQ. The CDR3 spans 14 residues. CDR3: CASSGGVGGTEAFF. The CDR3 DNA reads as TGTGCCAGCAGCGGAGGGGTTGGAGGGACTGAAGCTTTCTTT.

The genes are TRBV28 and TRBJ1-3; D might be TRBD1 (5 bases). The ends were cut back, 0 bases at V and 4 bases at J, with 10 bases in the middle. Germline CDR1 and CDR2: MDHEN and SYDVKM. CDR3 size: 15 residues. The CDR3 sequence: CASSLWGVSGNTIYF. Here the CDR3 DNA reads TGTGCCAGCAGTTTATGGGGGGTGTCCGGAAACACCATATATTTT.

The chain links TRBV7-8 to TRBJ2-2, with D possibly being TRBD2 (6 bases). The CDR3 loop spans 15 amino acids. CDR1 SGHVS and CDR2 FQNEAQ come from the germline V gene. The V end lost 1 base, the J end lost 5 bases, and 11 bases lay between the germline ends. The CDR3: CASSLGLRDTGELFF. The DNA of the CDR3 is TGTGCCAGCAGCTTAGGTCTGCGGGATACCGGGGAGCTGTTTTTT.

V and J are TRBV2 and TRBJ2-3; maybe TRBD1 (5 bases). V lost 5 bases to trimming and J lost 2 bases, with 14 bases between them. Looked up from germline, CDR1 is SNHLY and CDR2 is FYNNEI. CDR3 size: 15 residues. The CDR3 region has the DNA TGTGCCAGCAGTCCTATTGGGGCTCTCACAGATACGCAGTATTTT. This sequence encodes CASSPIGALTDTQYF.

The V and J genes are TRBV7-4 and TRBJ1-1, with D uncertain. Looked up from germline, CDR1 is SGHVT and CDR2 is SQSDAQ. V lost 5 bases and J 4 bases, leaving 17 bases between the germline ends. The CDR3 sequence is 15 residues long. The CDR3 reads CASSPSDPFATEAFF. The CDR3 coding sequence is TGTGCCAGCAGCCCCAGCGACCCTTTCGCCACTGAAGCTTTCTTT.

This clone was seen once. The CDR3 DNA is TGTGCCAGCAGCCAAGAACGGACCTCCAAGGAGACCCAGTACTTC. This gives the protein CASSQERTSKETQYF. The genes are TRBV14 and TRBJ2-5, with D unclear. Germline values: CDR1 SGHDN, CDR2 FVKESK. The CDR3 loop spans 15 amino acids. V was trimmed by 0 bases and J by 5 bases, leaving 13 bases between them.

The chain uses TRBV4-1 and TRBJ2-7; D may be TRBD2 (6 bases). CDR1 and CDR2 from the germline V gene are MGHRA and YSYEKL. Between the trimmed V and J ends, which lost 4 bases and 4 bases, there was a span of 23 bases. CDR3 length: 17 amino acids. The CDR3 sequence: CASSPETSREAQYEQYF. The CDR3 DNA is TGCGCCAGCAGCCCAGAGACCTCCAGGGAGGCACAGTACGAGCAGTACTTC.

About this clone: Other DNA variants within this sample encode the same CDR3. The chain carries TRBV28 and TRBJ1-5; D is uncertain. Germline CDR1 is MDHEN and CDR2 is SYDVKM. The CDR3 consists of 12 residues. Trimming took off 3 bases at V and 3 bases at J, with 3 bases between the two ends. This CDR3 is CASSLPNQPQHF. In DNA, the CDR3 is TGTGCCAGCAGTTTGCCCAATCAGCCCCAGCATTTT. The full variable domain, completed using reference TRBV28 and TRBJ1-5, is DVKVTQSSRYLVKRTGEKVFLECVQDMDHENMFWYRQDPGLGLRLIYFSYDVKMKEKGDIPEGYSVSREKKERFSLILESASTNQTSMYLCASSLPNQPQHFGDGTRLSIL.

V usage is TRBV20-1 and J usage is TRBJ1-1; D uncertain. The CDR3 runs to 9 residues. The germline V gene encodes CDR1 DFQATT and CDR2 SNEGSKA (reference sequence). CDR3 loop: CRHPAEAFF. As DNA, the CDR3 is TGCAGACACCCAGCTGAAGCTTTCTTT.

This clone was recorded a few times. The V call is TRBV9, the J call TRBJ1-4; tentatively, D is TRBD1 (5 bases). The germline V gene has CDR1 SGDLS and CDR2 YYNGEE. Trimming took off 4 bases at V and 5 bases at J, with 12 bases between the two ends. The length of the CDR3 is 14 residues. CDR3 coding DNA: TGTGCCAGCAGCCCCCGGGACCTCAATGAAAAACTGTTTTTT. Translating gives CASSPRDLNEKLFF.

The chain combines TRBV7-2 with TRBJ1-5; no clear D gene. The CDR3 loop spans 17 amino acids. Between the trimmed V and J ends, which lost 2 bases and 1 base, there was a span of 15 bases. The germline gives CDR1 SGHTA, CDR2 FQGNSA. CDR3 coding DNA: TGTGCCAGCAGCTTACATAGCCGCGGAGGGAGCAATCAGCCCCAGCATTTT. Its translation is CASSLHSRGGSNQPQHF.

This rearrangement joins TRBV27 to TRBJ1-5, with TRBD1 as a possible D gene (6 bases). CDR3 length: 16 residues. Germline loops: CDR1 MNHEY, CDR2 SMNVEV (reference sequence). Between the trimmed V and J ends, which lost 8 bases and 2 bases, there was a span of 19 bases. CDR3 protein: CASGPNPGHGNQPQHF. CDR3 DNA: TGTGCCAGCGGGCCAAACCCGGGACACGGCAATCAGCCCCAGCATTTT.

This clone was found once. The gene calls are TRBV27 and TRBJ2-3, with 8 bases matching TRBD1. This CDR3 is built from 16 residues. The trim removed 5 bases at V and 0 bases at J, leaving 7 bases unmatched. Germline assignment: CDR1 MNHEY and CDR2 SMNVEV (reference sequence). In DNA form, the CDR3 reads TGTGCCAGCAGTCCGCCAGGGGGCTTAAGCACAGATACGCAGTATTTT. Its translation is CASSPPGGLSTDTQYF.